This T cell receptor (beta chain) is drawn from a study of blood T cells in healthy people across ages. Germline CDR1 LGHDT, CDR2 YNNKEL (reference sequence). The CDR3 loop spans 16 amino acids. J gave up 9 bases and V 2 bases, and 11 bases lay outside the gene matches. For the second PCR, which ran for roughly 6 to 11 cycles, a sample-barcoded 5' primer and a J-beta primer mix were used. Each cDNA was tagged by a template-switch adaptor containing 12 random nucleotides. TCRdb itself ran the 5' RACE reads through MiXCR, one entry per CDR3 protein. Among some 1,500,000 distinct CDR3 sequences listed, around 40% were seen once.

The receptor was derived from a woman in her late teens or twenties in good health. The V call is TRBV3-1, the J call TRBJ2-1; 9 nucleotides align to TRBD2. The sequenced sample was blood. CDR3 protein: CASSQLLAGPTTEQFF. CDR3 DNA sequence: TGTGCCAGCAGCCAACTACTAGCGGGCCCTACCACTGAGCAGTTCTTC.